This T cell receptor (beta chain) was documented in a study of CD8 T cells in Susac syndrome. TEMRA cells were FACS-enriched, and CD8+ and CD4+ T cells were isolated negatively. Reverse transcription used about 0.5 to 1 ug RNA and random hexamers. Across 54 Vbeta and 13 Jbeta, immunoSEQ multiplex PCR amplified TCR beta CDR3. TCRdb re-analysed the immunoSEQ multiplex PCR reads in MiXCR, keeping a single row per CDR3 protein. The sample holds under 200,000 distinct CDR3 sequences, 85% to 95% seen once. This receptor was taken from a human donor with multiple sclerosis. Source material: CD8+ T cells from PBMCs.

The CDR3 DNA sequence: TGTGCCAGCAGCTTAGCCCCCGGATTGGACGACGAGCAGTACTTC. Protein sequence: CASSLAPGLDDEQYF. This chain links TRBV7-9 with TRBJ2-7; D remains unclear. Germline values: CDR1 SEHNR, CDR2 FQNEAQ (reference sequence). The CDR3 consists of 15 residues. V shed 0 bases and J shed 5 bases, with 14 bases lying between them.